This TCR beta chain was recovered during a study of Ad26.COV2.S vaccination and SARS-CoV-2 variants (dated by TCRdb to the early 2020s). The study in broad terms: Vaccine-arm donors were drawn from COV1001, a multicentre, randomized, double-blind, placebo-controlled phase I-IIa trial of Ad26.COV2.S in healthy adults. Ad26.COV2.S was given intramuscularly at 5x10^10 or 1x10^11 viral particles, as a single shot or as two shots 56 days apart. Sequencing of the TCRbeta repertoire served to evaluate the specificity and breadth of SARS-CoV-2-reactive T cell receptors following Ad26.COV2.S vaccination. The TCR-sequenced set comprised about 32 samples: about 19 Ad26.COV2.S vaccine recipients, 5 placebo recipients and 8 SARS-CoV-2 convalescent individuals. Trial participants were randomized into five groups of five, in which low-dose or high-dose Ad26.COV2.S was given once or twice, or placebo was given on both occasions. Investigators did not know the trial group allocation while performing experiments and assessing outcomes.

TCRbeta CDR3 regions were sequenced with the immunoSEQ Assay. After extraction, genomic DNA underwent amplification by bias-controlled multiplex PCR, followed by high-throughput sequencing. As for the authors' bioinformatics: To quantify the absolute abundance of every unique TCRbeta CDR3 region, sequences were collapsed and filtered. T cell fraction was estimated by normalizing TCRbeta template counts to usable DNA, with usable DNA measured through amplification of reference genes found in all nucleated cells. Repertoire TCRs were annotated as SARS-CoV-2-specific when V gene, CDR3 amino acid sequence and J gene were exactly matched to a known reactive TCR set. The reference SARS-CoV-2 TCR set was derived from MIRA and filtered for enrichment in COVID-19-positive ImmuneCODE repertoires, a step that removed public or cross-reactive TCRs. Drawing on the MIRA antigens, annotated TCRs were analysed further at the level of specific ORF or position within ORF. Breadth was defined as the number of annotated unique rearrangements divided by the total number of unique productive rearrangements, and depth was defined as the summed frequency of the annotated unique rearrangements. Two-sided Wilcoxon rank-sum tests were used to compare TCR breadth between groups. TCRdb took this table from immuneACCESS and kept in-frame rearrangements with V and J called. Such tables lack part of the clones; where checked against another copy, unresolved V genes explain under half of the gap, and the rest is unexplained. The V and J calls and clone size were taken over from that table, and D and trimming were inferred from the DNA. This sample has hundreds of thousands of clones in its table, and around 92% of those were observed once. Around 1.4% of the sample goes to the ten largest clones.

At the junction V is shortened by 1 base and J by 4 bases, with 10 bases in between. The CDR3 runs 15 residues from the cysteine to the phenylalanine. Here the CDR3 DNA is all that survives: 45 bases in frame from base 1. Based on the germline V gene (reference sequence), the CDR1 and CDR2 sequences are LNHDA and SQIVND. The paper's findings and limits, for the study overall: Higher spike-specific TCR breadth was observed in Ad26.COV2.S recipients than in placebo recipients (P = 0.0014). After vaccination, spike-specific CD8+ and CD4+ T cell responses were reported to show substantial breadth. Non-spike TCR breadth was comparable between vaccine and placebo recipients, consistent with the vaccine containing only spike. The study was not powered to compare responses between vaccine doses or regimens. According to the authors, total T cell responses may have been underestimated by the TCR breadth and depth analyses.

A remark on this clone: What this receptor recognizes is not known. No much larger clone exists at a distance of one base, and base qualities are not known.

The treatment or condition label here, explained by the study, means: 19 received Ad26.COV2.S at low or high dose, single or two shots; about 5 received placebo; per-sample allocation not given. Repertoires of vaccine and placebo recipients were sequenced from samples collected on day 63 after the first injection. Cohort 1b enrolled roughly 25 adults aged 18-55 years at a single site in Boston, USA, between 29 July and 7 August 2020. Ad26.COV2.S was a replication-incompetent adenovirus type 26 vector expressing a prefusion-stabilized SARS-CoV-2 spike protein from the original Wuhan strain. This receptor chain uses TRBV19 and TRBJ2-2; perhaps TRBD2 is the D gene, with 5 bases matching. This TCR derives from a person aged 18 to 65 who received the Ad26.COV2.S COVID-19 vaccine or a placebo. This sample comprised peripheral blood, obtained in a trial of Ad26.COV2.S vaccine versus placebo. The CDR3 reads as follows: CASSIVLEGTGELFF. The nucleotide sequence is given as TGTGCCAGTAGTATAGTACTAGAGGGCACCGGGGAGCTGTTTTTT.